The rows below give T cell receptor beta chains drawn from one sample of a study of Ad26.COV2.S vaccination and SARS-CoV-2 variants. TCRdb's copy holds only in-frame clones and misses some; the assay was immunoSEQ multiplex PCR. The sample has around 340,000 clones; approximately 86% are singletons. The sample was peripheral blood, taken in a trial of Ad26.COV2.S vaccine versus placebo. Receptors were obtained from a person aged 18-60 years who received the Ad26.COV2.S COVID-19 vaccine or a placebo. CDR3s include the opening cysteine and the closing phenylalanine or tryptophan. The D gene is left open where the match is weak. Only part of the rows carry a size: once, few, many, or a class if the clone is expanded.

d_gene,j_gene,abundance,v_gene,CDR3aa,CDR3nt
NA,TRBJ2-7,NA,TRBV19,CASSRAIQFYEQYF,TGTGCCAGTAGTAGGGCCATCCAATTCTACGAGCAGTACTTC
NA,TRBJ2-2,few,TRBV9,CASSVATLGSPGELFF,TGTGCCAGCAGCGTAGCTACTCTTGGTTCGCCCGGGGAGCTGTTTTTT
NA,TRBJ1-5,NA,TRBV7-2,CASSLRRGNQPQHF,TGTGCCAGCAGCTTAAGAAGGGGCAATCAGCCCCAGCATTTT
NA,TRBJ2-7,NA,TRBV4-2,CASSQEYWTPYEQYF,TGTGCCAGCAGCCAAGAGTATTGGACACCCTACGAGCAGTACTTC
NA,TRBJ2-1,NA,TRBV10-3,CAMSQGYNEQFF,TGTGCCATGTCCCAAGGGTACAATGAGCAGTTCTTC
NA,TRBJ2-7,NA,TRBV12-3/TRBV12-4,CASSRAGEQYF,TGTGCCAGCAGCCGGGCTGGAGAGCAGTACTTC
NA,TRBJ2-1,NA,TRBV9,CASSLLSISTEQFF,TGTGCCAGCAGCCTCCTGAGCATCTCGACTGAGCAGTTCTTC
NA,TRBJ2-1,NA,TRBV11-2,CASSLGLNNEQFF,TGTGCCAGCAGCCTTGGACTAAACAATGAGCAGTTCTTC
TRBD1,TRBJ1-5,NA,TRBV28,CASSLSISGTGYQPQHF,TGTGCCAGCAGTTTATCAATCTCTGGGACAGGGTATCAGCCCCAGCATTTT
TRBD1,TRBJ2-3,NA,TRBV11-3,CASSSGQLLADTQYF,TGTGCCAGCAGCTCGGGACAGCTTCTCGCAGATACGCAGTATTTT
NA,TRBJ1-5,NA,TRBV19,CASTRGGGWGNQPQHF,TGTGCCAGTACCCGGGGTGGGGGTTGGGGCAATCAGCCCCAGCATTTT
NA,TRBJ1-3,few,TRBV4-3,CASSQDLPDSSSGNTIYF,TGCGCCAGCAGCCAAGATCTGCCGGACAGCAGCTCTGGAAACACCATATATTTT
NA,TRBJ1-1,NA,TRBV18,CASSGRANTEAFF,TGTGCCAGCTCAGGGAGGGCCAACACTGAAGCTTTCTTT
TRBD1,TRBJ2-3,NA,TRBV18,CASSSDRGGQYF,TGTGCCAGCTCATCGGACAGGGGAGGTCAGTATTTT
NA,TRBJ1-6,NA,TRBV9,CASSVERGRLGGPLHF,TGTGCCAGCAGCGTAGAGAGAGGGCGACTTGGGGGACCCCTCCACTTT
NA,TRBJ2-5,NA,TRBV3-1/TRBV3-2,CASSQGLRSAETQYF,TGTGCCAGCAGCCAAGGACTTCGTAGCGCAGAGACCCAGTACTTC
TRBD2,TRBJ2-7,NA,TRBV4-3,CASSQTTLLAVISYEQYF,TGCGCCAGCAGCCAAACCACCCTACTAGCGGTTATTTCCTACGAGCAGTACTTC
TRBD1,TRBJ1-2,NA,TRBV11-2,CASSPWDRANYGYTF,TGTGCCAGCAGCCCATGGGACAGGGCTAACTATGGCTACACCTTC
TRBD1,TRBJ1-5,NA,TRBV19,CASSIWDRGHQPQHF,TGTGCCAGTAGTATATGGGACAGGGGGCATCAGCCCCAGCATTTT
NA,TRBJ2-6,NA,TRBV7-8,CATTGVVKQVLTF,TGTGCCACCACCGGGGTCGTTAAGCAAGTCCTGACTTTC
NA,TRBJ1-1,few,TRBV7-2,CASSFAGRGTEAFF,TGTGCCAGCAGCTTTGCGGGACGTGGTACTGAAGCTTTCTTT
NA,TRBJ1-2,NA,TRBV27,CASSPAGGARGGYTF,TGTGCCAGCAGTCCGGCCGGGGGGGCCCGAGGGGGCTACACCTTC
NA,TRBJ2-5,NA,TRBV10-3,CAISERPGETQYF,TGTGCCATCAGTGAGAGACCTGGGGAGACCCAGTACTTC
NA,TRBJ2-5,NA,TRBV6-5,CASRITGIYAETQYF,TGTGCCAGCAGGATCACAGGGATTTATGCGGAGACCCAGTACTTC
NA,TRBJ2-7,NA,TRBV3-1/TRBV3-2,CASSQGAGEQYF,TGTGCCAGCAGCCAAGGGGCAGGAGAGCAGTACTTC
TRBD1,TRBJ2-5,NA,TRBV10-1,CASSRDRASETQYF,TGCGCCAGCAGCCGGGACAGGGCTTCGGAGACCCAGTACTTC
TRBD1,TRBJ1-1,NA,TRBV19,CASSHGTGGAGAEAFF,TGTGCCAGTAGTCATGGGACAGGGGGCGCAGGCGCTGAAGCTTTCTTT
NA,TRBJ1-6,NA,TRBV6-5,CASSLTERNSPLHF,TGTGCCAGCAGTTTAACCGAGCGTAATTCACCCCTCCACTTT
TRBD1,TRBJ2-5,NA,TRBV2,CASSGDRGQETQYF,TGTGCCAGCAGTGGGGACAGGGGTCAAGAGACCCAGTACTTC
TRBD2,TRBJ2-5,NA,TRBV2,CATTSSGPSETQYF,TGTGCCACCACCTCTAGCGGCCCCTCCGAGACCCAGTACTTC
NA,TRBJ2-2,NA,TRBV6-1,CASSEEGSEVPGELFF,TGTGCCAGCAGTGAAGAAGGTAGCGAGGTCCCCGGGGAGCTGTTTTTT
NA,TRBJ2-7,NA,TRBV19,CASSIASTDEGRAFYEQYF,TGTGCCAGTAGTATCGCCTCAACGGATGAGGGGAGAGCATTCTACGAGCAGTACTTC